Presented here are 27 T cell receptor beta chains from one specimen sequenced in a study of blood T cells in healthy people across ages. With a J-beta primer mix and a sample-barcoded 5' primer, a second PCR ran about 6 to 11 cycles. TCRdb redid the calling of the 5' RACE reads with MiXCR, one entry per CDR3 protein. The sample lists about 1.6 million distinct CDR3 sequences, about 32% occurring once. The sample consisted of blood. The receptors derive from a woman aged 25 to 45 in good health.

About this clonotype itself: A much larger clonotype is one base distant, so this may be a read error. The chain links TRBV4-1 to TRBJ2-7, with 11 bases lining up with TRBD1. V shed 8 bases, J shed 3 bases, and the junction held 9 bases outside the gene matches. From germline, CDR1 is MGHRA and CDR2 YSYEKL. CDR3 length: 15 amino acids. Here the CDR3 DNA reads TGCGCCAGCGGCCCCTCCGGGACAGGGGGCTACGAGCAGTACTTC. As protein: CASGPSGTGGYEQYF.

The rearrangement links TRBV29-1 to TRBJ1-2, with D maybe TRBD1 (5 bases). The CDR3 has 13 amino acids. Trimming left V 6 bases short and J 5 bases short, with 16 bases between. From germline, CDR1 is SQVTM and CDR2 ANQGSEA. CDR3 bases: TGCAGCGTAGCTACAGGACAAGAGTATGGCTACACCTTC. It codes for CSVATGQEYGYTF.

V is TRBV12-3 or TRBV12-4 and J is TRBJ1-1; D gene unclear. This CDR3 comprises 14 residues. V lost 7 bases to trimming and J lost 3 bases, with 15 bases between them. CDR3 residues: CASILRSGYTEAFF. The DNA for the CDR3 is TGTGCCAGCATACTAAGGAGTGGATACACTGAAGCTTTCTTT.

This clonotype was found a few times. The CDR3 coding sequence is TGTGCCAGCAGTCTCGGGACAGGGGATGAAAAACTGTTTTTT. This codes for CASSLGTGDEKLFF. The chain recombines TRBV12-3 or TRBV12-4 with TRBJ1-4, with 10 positions matching TRBD1. J was trimmed by 6 bases and V by 5 bases; bases with no gene match: 3. CDR3 length: 14 residues.

This clonotype was seen more than once but under ten times. The chain links TRBV12-5 to TRBJ2-7; D uncertain. From germline, CDR1 is LGHNT and CDR2 FRNRAP. CDR3 length: 13 amino acids. The V and J ends lost 1 base and 6 bases respectively, with 10 bases between them. The CDR3 loop reads CASGLAHATEQYF. CDR3 DNA sequence: TGTGCTAGTGGTTTGGCTCATGCAACCGAGCAGTACTTC.

The chain couples TRBV5-1 to TRBJ1-1; 9 nucleotides align to TRBD1. There are 16 residues in the CDR3. Germline CDR1 reads SGHRS; CDR2 reads YFSETQ. V lost 4 bases, J lost 0 bases, and 7 bases stayed unmatched. The CDR3: CASSPDRGAMNTEAFF. DNA of the CDR3: TGCGCCAGCAGCCCGGACAGGGGCGCCATGAACACTGAAGCTTTCTTT.

This clonotype has more than one count but fewer than ten. The V call is TRBV6-1, the J call TRBJ2-7, with D uncertain. The CDR3 sequence is 14 residues long. Trimming left V 2 bases short and J 3 bases short, with 11 bases between. The V gene's germline CDR1 is MNHNS and CDR2 SASEGT. The CDR3 DNA reads as TGTGCCAGCAGTGAAAGACCCCCCCGCTACGAGCAGTACTTC. Translation: CASSERPPRYEQYF.

V is TRBV6-1 and J is TRBJ2-1; D is possibly TRBD1 (6 bases). The germline V gene encodes CDR1 MNHNS and CDR2 SASEGT. The CDR3 length is 16 residues. With 4 bases removed from V and 3 bases from J, the gap between germline ends came to 16 bases. CDR3 residues: CASSANRTVNYNEQFF. CDR3 bases: TGTGCCAGCAGTGCCAACCGGACAGTGAACTACAATGAGCAGTTCTTC.

A remark on this clonotype: Germline and junction disagree at one end, which may indicate a read error. The chain couples TRBV4-2 to TRBJ2-3; 10 bases line up with TRBD2. The CDR3 consists of 18 residues. Germline CDR1 and CDR2: LGHNA and YNFKEQ. CDR3 loop: CASNQERAGGPILDTQYF. The CDR3, as DNA: TGTGCCAGCAACCAAGAGCGAGCGGGGGGGCCAATCCTAGATACGCAGTATTTT.

This clonotype was seen repeatedly, ten times or more. The J gene is TRBJ2-7, the V gene TRBV20-1; perhaps TRBD1 as D (6 bases). The CDR3 is made up of 14 amino acids. Germline V gene data show CDR1 as DFQATT and CDR2 as SNEGSKA (reference sequence). The V end was cut by 1 base, the J end by 5 bases, with 15 bases between. CDR3 in amino acids: CSARVGTGWNEQYF. CDR3 in DNA: TGCAGTGCTAGAGTGGGAACAGGGTGGAACGAGCAGTACTTC.

The rearrangement links TRBV9 to TRBJ2-5, with 7 bases identical to TRBD1. From germline, CDR1 is SGDLS and CDR2 YYNGEE. This CDR3 has 13 residues. The V segment lost 3 bases and the J segment 5 bases; nucleotides outside the gene matches: 4. The CDR3 DNA is TGTGCCAGCAGCGGACAGGGCTGGGAGACCCAGTACTTC. It is translated as CASSGQGWETQYF.

The CDR3 nucleotides are TGTGCCAGCAGTGAATCGATAGGGTACAATGAGCAGTACTTC. Encoded protein: CASSESIGYNEQYF. The V gene is TRBV2, the J gene TRBJ2-1; unclear D gene. The DNA end lines up better with TRBJ2-7; the J call may be wrong. There are 14 residues in the CDR3. The germline gives CDR1 SNHLY, CDR2 FYNNEI.

This clonotype was picked up a small number of times. This chain joins TRBV28 and TRBJ2-3; D is unresolved. Per germline, CDR1 MDHEN and CDR2 SYDVKM. Trimming took 6 bases from V and 7 from J, leaving 11 bases between them. The CDR3 runs 12 residues. The CDR3 here is CASSARPNTQYF. CDR3 DNA sequence: TGTGCCAGCAGCGCCAGACCGAATACGCAGTATTTT.

This clonotype occurred many times. This chain uses TRBV2 with TRBJ2-3, with 10 bases matching TRBD2. Germline assignment: CDR1 SNHLY and CDR2 FYNNEI. V was clipped by 4 bases and J by 2 bases; unmatched bases: 3. This CDR3 region has 15 residues. CDR3 protein: CASSALAGDTDTQYF. The DNA of the CDR3 is TGTGCCAGCAGTGCGCTAGCGGGGGACACAGATACGCAGTATTTT.

The rearrangement links TRBV27 to TRBJ1-2; maybe TRBD1 (5 bases). Per germline, CDR1 MNHEY and CDR2 SMNVEV (reference sequence). Deletions cut 6 bases from V and 2 bases from J, with 10 bases between. The CDR3 is 13 residues long. The CDR3 DNA reads as TGTGCCAGCAGCAGGGAAAGAAACTATGGCTACACCTTC. Amino acids: CASSRERNYGYTF.

This clonotype has ten or more counts. The gene calls are TRBV7-9 and TRBJ2-5, with 8 bases that match TRBD1. V lost 4 bases, J lost 3 bases, and 4 bases stayed unmatched. Germline V gives CDR1 SEHNR, CDR2 FQNEAQ (reference sequence). The CDR3 spans 14 residues. CDR3 sequence reads: CASSSSTGEETQYF. The CDR3 nucleotides are TGTGCCAGCAGCTCATCGACAGGGGAAGAGACCCAGTACTTC.

The chain employs TRBV7-2 and TRBJ1-2, with a weak D call TRBD1 (5 bases). V was clipped by 5 bases and J by 6 bases, with 10 bases between them. This CDR3 is built from 12 residues. Germline V gives CDR1 SGHTA, CDR2 FQGNSA. The CDR3 sequence is CASSPGLNGYTF. The CDR3 region has the DNA TGTGCCAGCAGCCCAGGGCTCAATGGCTACACCTTC.

The chain couples TRBV7-9 to TRBJ2-5, with TRBD1 as a possible D gene (6 bases). V was trimmed by 2 bases and J by 5 bases, leaving 12 bases between them. The CDR3 consists of 14 residues. CDR1 is SEHNR, CDR2 FQNEAQ, per germline (reference sequence). For the CDR3, the DNA is TGTGCCAGCAGCTTAAGGACAGACACGGAGACCCAGTACTTC. This sequence encodes CASSLRTDTETQYF.

This clonotype has a handful of counts. The CDR3 DNA is TGTGCCAGCAGGCCTGGGAGGGGGGGCTGGACAGATACGCAGTATTTT. Amino acids: CASRPGRGGWTDTQYF. V usage is TRBV2 and J usage is TRBJ2-3; D perhaps matches TRBD2 (7 bases). The germline V gene encodes CDR1 SNHLY and CDR2 FYNNEI. V lost 6 bases, J lost 3 bases, and 19 bases lay in between. The CDR3 has 16 amino acids.

The CDR3 bases are TGTGCCAGCAGCCAAGATTTCCTTATTGGCTACACCTTC. The encoded protein is CASSQDFLIGYTF. The rearrangement joins TRBV4-2 to TRBJ1-2; D is uncertain. Germline CDR1 is LGHNA and CDR2 is YNFKEQ. V dropped 0 bases and J dropped 7 bases, with 9 bases sitting between them. The CDR3 has 13 amino acids.

In DNA form, the CDR3 reads TGTGCCAGCAGTCCCAGGGGGGGAATGAATGGCTACACCTTC. Translated: CASSPRGGMNGYTF. This rearrangement joins TRBV27 to TRBJ1-2; TRBD1 agrees at 7 bases. The CDR3 extends over 14 amino acids. V shed 5 bases and J 6 bases; nucleotides not matched to a gene: 9. Germline V CDR1 and CDR2: MNHEY, SMNVEV (reference sequence).

The gene calls are TRBV28 and TRBJ2-7; D call uncertain. V shed 6 bases and J shed 6 bases, with 12 bases lying between them. There are 12 residues in the CDR3. Germline V gives CDR1 MDHEN, CDR2 SYDVKM. The CDR3 loop is CASSPVYFEQYF. The CDR3 nucleotides are TGTGCCAGCAGCCCAGTGTACTTCGAGCAGTACTTC. The full variable domain, its missing parts supplied by reference TRBV28 and TRBJ2-7, is DVKVTQSSRYLVKRTGEKVFLECVQDMDHENMFWYRQDPGLGLRLIYFSYDVKMKEKGDIPEGYSVSREKKERFSLILESASTNQTSMYLCASSPVYFEQYFGPGTRLTVT.

This sequence joins TRBV18 and TRBJ2-3, with D tentatively TRBD1 or TRBD2 (5 bases each). The ends were cut back, 5 bases at V and 4 bases at J, with 22 bases in the middle. The CDR3 loop spans 17 amino acids. Germline values: CDR1 KGHSH, CDR2 LQKENI. The CDR3 here is CASSNPPGRKSPDTQYF. The DNA for the CDR3 is TGTGCCAGCTCAAACCCTCCGGGACGGAAAAGCCCAGATACGCAGTATTTT.

The chain's CDR3 is CASTEQGASGANVLTF. DNA for the CDR3: TGTGCCAGCACTGAGCAGGGGGCGAGTGGGGCCAACGTCCTGACTTTC. The chain recombines TRBV6-1 with TRBJ2-6, with 8 bases aligning to TRBD1. CDR1 and CDR2 from the germline V gene are MNHNS and SASEGT. The junction had 8 bases not matched to a gene; V was cut back by 7 bases and J by 3 bases. This CDR3 contains 16 residues.

This clonotype was counted only a few times. CDR3 nucleotides: TGTGCCAGCACCAAGGGGGGGGCTTACGAGCAGTACTTC. Translating it yields CASTKGGAYEQYF. The chain employs TRBV7-8 and TRBJ2-7; D might be TRBD2 (7 bases). This CDR3 is 13 amino acids long. Between the trimmed V and J ends, which lost 7 bases and 4 bases, there was a span of 14 bases. Per germline, CDR1 SGHVS and CDR2 FQNEAQ.

J is TRBJ1-1 and V is TRBV5-1, with 10 nucleotides matching TRBD1. The CDR3 covers 15 residues. The ends lost 4 bases at V and 4 bases at J; junction bases unmatched: 7. Germline V gives CDR1 SGHRS, CDR2 YFSETQ. The CDR3 region is CASSIRTGGITEAFF. CDR3 sequence (DNA): TGCGCCAGCAGCATTCGGACAGGGGGGATCACTGAAGCTTTCTTT.

This clonotype was seen a few times. The rearrangement uses TRBV28 and TRBJ1-1; D ambiguous. Germline CDR1 is MDHEN and CDR2 is SYDVKM. V was clipped by 1 base and J by 4 bases, with 7 bases between them. The CDR3 contains 13 residues. DNA of the CDR3: TGTGCCAGCAGTTTATCCCGGGTCACTGAAGCTTTCTTT. Residues: CASSLSRVTEAFF.